This T cell receptor (beta chain) was identified in a study of vaccination effects on CD4 cells after COVID-19. To note about this clone: Its antigen remains unidentified.

Between days 9 and 11 of culture, CD4+ T cells were separated out. Of the BNT162b2 and mRNA-1273 vaccines, participants received two doses of one or the other. The V gene's germline CDR1 is SGHRS and CDR2 YFSETQ. This CDR3 contains 15 residues. V was cut by 1 base and J by 2 bases, with 10 bases left in between. The repertoire was sequenced with immunoSEQ multiplex PCR; TCRdb's copy has only in-frame clones and lacks some. The repertoire holds some 60,000 clones, with around 84% as singletons. Sequencing used CD4+ T cells from PBMCs cultured without peptide, obtained after COVID-19 vaccination. The receptor comes from a human donor who received a COVID-19 vaccine. V and J are TRBV5-1 and TRBJ1-3, with D unclear. This CDR3 is CASSLLSTAGNTIYF. The CDR3 DNA is TGCGCCAGCAGCTTGCTGAGTACCGCTGGAAACACCATATATTTT. Using reference TRBV5-1 and TRBJ1-3 for the parts outside the CDR3, the full variable domain is KAGVTQTPRYLIKTRGQQVTLSCSPISGHRSVSWYQQTPGQGLQFLFEYFSETQRNKGNFPGRFSGRQFSNSRSEMNVSTLELGDSALYLCASSLLSTAGNTIYFGEGSWLTVV.